These T cell receptor beta chains were read from a single sample in a study of T cell responses to AZD1222 COVID-19 vaccine. Assay used: immunoSEQ multiplex PCR; TCRdb lists only in-frame clones, some missing. The sample contains roughly 150,000 clones, approximately 90% of which appear only once. This material consisted of peripheral blood, taken 28 days after the second AZD1222 dose. The receptors come from an adult who received the AZD1222 COVID-19 vaccine. Each CDR3 is given with its conserved first and last residue. The D gene is left open where the match is weak. Clone size is stated in some rows and not others, as once, few, many or a class when expanded.

j_call d_call v_call clone_size cdr3_nt cdr3_aa
TRBJ2-7 NA TRBV19 few TGTGCCAGTAGTATGGGGGAGAACGAGCAGTACTTC CASSMGENEQYF
TRBJ2-3 TRBD2 TRBV4-2 once TGTGCCAGCAGCCAAGTGGTGAGGACTAGGGCAGATACGCAGTATTTT CASSQVVRTRADTQYF
TRBJ1-5 TRBD1 TRBV6-5 NA TGTGCCAGCACCGACGGGACAGTAAGCAATCAGCCCCAGCATTTT CASTDGTVSNQPQHF
TRBJ1-2 TRBD1 TRBV3-1/TRBV3-2 once TGTGCCAGCAGCCAAGAAGTGACAGGGGGAAACTATGGCTACACCTTC CASSQEVTGGNYGYTF
TRBJ2-3 TRBD2 TRBV2 NA TGTGCCAGCAGTCCCCACCGGGCTAGCGGGGGACGAGATACGCAGTATTTT CASSPHRASGGRDTQYF
TRBJ1-1 NA TRBV6-5 once TGTGCCAGCAGGCACTTTCGGACAGAGTCGGCTTTCTTT CASRHFRTESAFF
TRBJ1-4 TRBD1 TRBV27 NA TGTGCCAGCAGATCCTCCGACTCGTCCCGGGACAGGGGGCTCGGCGAAAAACTGTTTTTT CASRSSDSSRDRGLGEKLFF
TRBJ1-1 NA TRBV7-9 NA TGTGCCAGCAGCTTAGGTTCACAGGTCATTGACACTGAAGCTTTCTTT CASSLGSQVIDTEAFF
TRBJ2-7 NA TRBV7-9 NA TGTGCCAGCAGCCCCAGGGAGGGGGGTGACTCCTACGAGCAGTACTTC CASSPREGGDSYEQYF
TRBJ2-2 NA TRBV12-5 NA TGTGCTAGTGGTCCAACAGGGTTTTCGGACACCGGGGAGCTGTTTTTT CASGPTGFSDTGELFF
TRBJ2-1 NA TRBV3-1/TRBV3-2 NA TGTGCCAGCAGCCAAGGTGGGCTTGAGCAGTTCTTC CASSQGGLEQFF
TRBJ1-6 NA TRBV6-6 NA TGTGCCAGCAGTGACAACAGGGATTCACCCCTCCACTTT CASSDNRDSPLHF
TRBJ2-1 NA TRBV7-7 NA TGTGCCAGCAGCCCTCGCGAGGGCTCCTACAATGAGCAGTTCTTC CASSPREGSYNEQFF
TRBJ2-3 NA TRBV5-4 NA TGTGCCAGCAGCTTGGAGGCCGCCAGTATTAGCACAGATACGCAGTATTTT CASSLEAASISTDTQYF
TRBJ1-6 NA TRBV3-1/TRBV3-2 once TGTGCCAGCAGCCAAGTCGGGGATTCACCCCTCCACTTT CASSQVGDSPLHF
TRBJ1-1 NA TRBV5-6 NA TGTGCCAGCAGCTTGGGTTCAGGGTTGAACACTGAAGCTTTCTTT CASSLGSGLNTEAFF
TRBJ1-1 NA TRBV6-4 NA TGTGCCAGCGCCCAGAGAGGGGGGTCAGCTGAAGCTTTCTTT CASAQRGGSAEAFF
TRBJ1-2 TRBD1 TRBV18 NA TGTGCCAGCTCACCAAACAGGGGGGATGGCTACACCTTC CASSPNRGDGYTF
TRBJ2-7 NA TRBV21-1 NA TGTGCCAGCAGCAAAGAGGGAGTCCGACCCTACGAGCAGTACTTC CASSKEGVRPYEQYF
TRBJ2-1 NA TRBV6-5 NA TGTGCCGCAGGAGGACTGAGAGACGAGCAGTTCTTC CAAGGLRDEQFF
TRBJ1-4 NA TRBV21-1 once TGTGCCAGCAGCGACCGCGAGTGGGAGGGGGATGAAAAACTGTTTTTT CASSDREWEGDEKLFF
TRBJ1-2 NA TRBV6-2/TRBV6-3 NA TGTGCCAGCAGTCCCCCGAGGGTACATGGCTACACCTTC CASSPPRVHGYTF
TRBJ2-7 NA TRBV9 NA TGTGCCAGCGGGAGTCGGACCTACGAGCAGTACTTC CASGSRTYEQYF
TRBJ2-1 TRBD2 TRBV6-2/TRBV6-3 NA TGTGCCAGCAGCCCCAGGGTAGCGGGGGTTAAAGAGCAGTTCTTC CASSPRVAGVKEQFF
TRBJ1-5 TRBD1 TRBV3-1/TRBV3-2 NA TGTGCCAGCAGCCGCTCAGGGGGGGGAAATCAGCCCCAGCATTTT CASSRSGGGNQPQHF
TRBJ1-1 NA TRBV19 NA TGTGCCAGTAGTCTGATACGTGGCACTGAAGCTTTCTTT CASSLIRGTEAFF
TRBJ2-5 NA TRBV7-9 NA TGTGCCAGCAGCTTAGATGTGTGGACCCAGTACTTC CASSLDVWTQYF
TRBJ1-5 NA TRBV12-2 NA TGTGCAAGTCGCCCCGGGACAGGGGGCAGCTTAGATCAGCCCCAGCATTTT CASRPGTGGSLDQPQHF
TRBJ2-7 NA TRBV14 NA TGTGCCAGCAGCCAAGATTCTTGGTTCGAGCAGTACTTC CASSQDSWFEQYF
TRBJ2-1 NA TRBV7-4 NA TGTGCCAGCAGCTTAGTCGGCATATGGCCCTACAATGAGCAGTTCTTC CASSLVGIWPYNEQFF
TRBJ1-5 NA TRBV19 once TGTGCCAGTAGTAAGGGACGGATCAATCAGCCCCAGCATTTT CASSKGRINQPQHF
TRBJ1-2 NA TRBV24-1 NA TGTGCCACCAGTGATTCTCGGGGCGGAGGAGGCTACACCTTC CATSDSRGGGGYTF
TRBJ2-3 NA TRBV4-3 NA TGCGCCAGCAGCCGCGGAGGGGGATCCACAGATACGCAGTATTTT CASSRGGGSTDTQYF
TRBJ1-5 NA TRBV2 NA TGTGCCAGCAGGGACTCAGGGGTCAATCAGCCCCAGCATTTT CASRDSGVNQPQHF
TRBJ1-1 NA TRBV7-9 NA TGTGCCAGCAGCCGAGGCAGTTACACTGAAGCTTTCTTT CASSRGSYTEAFF